This T cell receptor beta chain was obtained from a study of early T cells in non-severe SARS-CoV-2 infection. Study findings and constraints: There was a bias toward anti-spike CD8 responses in VDJdb matching, which missed private and CD4 specificities.

This clonotype has at least ten counts. Its antigen remains unidentified. Molecules of cDNA were individually given unique molecular identifiers that were attached to them. TCRdb analysed the 5' RACE reads with MiXCR anew, one entry per CDR3 protein. Of roughly 40,000 distinct CDR3 sequences listed, 4.5% to 5% were seen once; the top ten hold 4.5% to 5.5%. The CDR3 is 14 amino acids. Germline assignment: CDR1 SGHRS and CDR2 YFSETQ. The ends were cut back, 0 bases at V and 2 bases at J, with 8 bases in the middle. This chain connects TRBV5-1 to TRBJ1-2; D gene ambiguous. Sequencing used whole blood. The sequence was obtained from an adult who was a healthcare worker with PCR-confirmed SARS-CoV-2 infection or an uninfected control (not recorded which). CDR3 in DNA: TGCGCCAGCAGCTTGGCCCCCAGGAACTATGGCTACACCTTC. Translating gives CASSLAPRNYGYTF.